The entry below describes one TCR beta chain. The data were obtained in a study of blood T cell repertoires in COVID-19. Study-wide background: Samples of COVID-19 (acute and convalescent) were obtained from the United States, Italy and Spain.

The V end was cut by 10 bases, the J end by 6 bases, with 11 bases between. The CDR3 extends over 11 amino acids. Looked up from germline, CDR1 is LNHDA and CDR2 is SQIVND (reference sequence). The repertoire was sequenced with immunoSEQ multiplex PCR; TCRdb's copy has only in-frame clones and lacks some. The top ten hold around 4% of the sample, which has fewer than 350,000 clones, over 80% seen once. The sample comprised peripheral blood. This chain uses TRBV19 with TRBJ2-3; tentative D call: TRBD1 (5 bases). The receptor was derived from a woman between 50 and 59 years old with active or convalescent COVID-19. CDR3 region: CATQGGDTQYF. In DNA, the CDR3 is TGTGCCACTCAGGGTGGGGATACGCAGTATTTT.